The rows below give T cell receptor beta chains drawn from one sample of a study of T cells in pancreatic ductal adenocarcinoma. This table comes from immunoSEQ multiplex PCR, and its TCRdb copy is limited to in-frame clones, with some not included. The sample lists roughly 100,000 clones; more than 90% were seen once. The sequenced sample was PBMCs. These receptors originate from a human donor with pancreatic ductal adenocarcinoma. The CDR3 runs from the conserved cysteine through the conserved F or W. Each record gives: J gene, D gene, clone size, V gene, CDR3 protein, CDR3 DNA. The D gene is left open where the match is weak. Some rows have no size entry. The others give once, few or many, or a class for an expanded clone.

TRBJ2-6	TRBD1	once	TRBV28	CASSLDRVYPFSGANVLTF	TGTGCCAGCAGTTTAGACAGGGTTTATCCCTTCTCTGGGGCCAACGTCCTGACTTTC
TRBJ1-5	-	once	TRBV28	CASSPTGQPQHF	TGTGCCAGCAGTCCTACAGGGCAGCCCCAGCATTTT
TRBJ2-7	TRBD1	-	TRBV6-5	CASSYLLGQASYEQYF	TGTGCCAGCAGTTATCTCTTGGGACAGGCCTCCTACGAGCAGTACTTC
TRBJ2-7	-	-	TRBV29-1	CSVEVWAGKTYEQYF	TGCAGCGTTGAAGTTTGGGCAGGGAAAACGTACGAGCAGTACTTC
TRBJ2-5	-	-	TRBV5-1	CASRLQETQYF	TGCGCCAGCAGATTACAAGAGACCCAGTACTTC
TRBJ2-7	-	-	TRBV25-1	CASSGATRVPYEQYF	TGTGCCAGCAGTGGAGCGACCAGGGTCCCCTACGAGCAGTACTTC
TRBJ2-3	-	-	TRBV5-1	CASSSTGTDTQYF	TGCGCCAGCAGCAGTACGGGCACAGATACGCAGTATTTT
TRBJ1-2	-	-	TRBV28	CASSFDAARYGYTF	TGTGCCAGCAGTTTTGACGCCGCTAGGTATGGCTACACCTTC
TRBJ2-5	-	-	TRBV7-9	CASSLAGRTLETQYF	TGTGCCAGCAGCTTGGCTGGCAGAACCTTAGAGACCCAGTACTTC
TRBJ2-7	TRBD2	-	TRBV7-9	CASRASGYEQYF	TGTGCCAGCCGTGCTAGCGGCTACGAGCAGTACTTC
TRBJ1-2	TRBD1	-	TRBV19	CASRGTGLDGYTF	TGTGCCAGTAGAGGGACAGGCCTGGACGGCTACACCTTC
TRBJ2-2	-	-	TRBV10-3	CAISELIGAGELFF	TGTGCCATCAGTGAGTTAATCGGGGCCGGGGAGCTGTTTTTT
TRBJ2-7	TRBD2	-	TRBV7-2	CASSLGSGGPYEQYF	TGTGCCAGCAGCTTAGGTAGCGGGGGACCCTACGAGCAGTACTTC
TRBJ2-7	-	-	TRBV5-6	CASSLLVSYEQYF	TGTGCCAGCAGCTTATTAGTATCCTACGAGCAGTACTTC
TRBJ2-5	TRBD1	once	TRBV19	CASSPLGTGEETQYF	TGTGCCAGTAGCCCCCTCGGGACAGGGGAAGAGACCCAGTACTTC
TRBJ2-1	-	-	TRBV11-2	CASSSRKAGGNEQFF	TGTGCCAGCAGCTCCAGAAAGGCAGGGGGGAATGAGCAGTTCTTC
TRBJ2-7	TRBD2	-	TRBV28	CASYSRGLAAYEQYF	TGTGCCAGCTACAGCCGCGGACTAGCGGCCTACGAGCAGTACTTC
TRBJ2-1	-	-	TRBV2	CATGQSYNEQFF	TGTGCCACCGGACAGTCCTACAATGAGCAGTTCTTC
TRBJ2-5	-	-	TRBV21-1	CASYGTGFHVQYF	TGTGCCAGCTACGGGACAGGGTTTCATGTACAGTACTTC
TRBJ2-7	TRBD1	-	TRBV29-1	CSVVGTGYEQYF	TGCAGCGTTGTCGGGACAGGCTACGAGCAGTACTTC
TRBJ2-7	-	-	TRBV19	CASSPTDLGLGYEQYF	TGTGCCAGTAGTCCCACAGACCTGGGGCTAGGGTACGAGCAGTACTTC
TRBJ2-2	TRBD2	-	TRBV5-6	CASSLGGRATGELFF	TGTGCCAGCAGCTTGGGCGGGAGGGCCACCGGGGAGCTGTTTTTT
TRBJ2-1	-	once	TRBV6-6	CASGGMSSYNEQFF	TGTGCCAGCGGCGGGATGAGCTCCTACAATGAGCAGTTCTTC
TRBJ2-7	TRBD1	once	TRBV5-4	CASSSVGQGANHEQYF	TGTGCCAGCAGCTCGGTGGGACAGGGGGCTAATCACGAGCAGTACTTC
TRBJ2-1	-	-	TRBV5-1	CASSLVPDNEQFF	TGCGCCAGCAGCTTGGTCCCGGACAATGAGCAGTTCTTC
TRBJ2-1	TRBD2	once	TRBV2	CASSPRGGTSLGEQFF	TGTGCCAGCAGTCCGAGAGGGGGGACTAGCTTAGGTGAGCAGTTCTTC
TRBJ2-7	-	-	TRBV2	CASSEAQMLYEQYF	TGTGCCAGCAGTGAGGCCCAAATGCTTTACGAGCAGTACTTC
TRBJ2-1	TRBD2	-	TRBV19	CASPAPGTSGSYNEQFF	TGTGCCAGTCCTGCCCCCGGGACTAGCGGATCCTACAATGAGCAGTTCTTC
TRBJ2-7	TRBD1	-	TRBV25-1	CASSEGTVSYEQYF	TGTGCCAGCAGTGAAGGGACAGTCTCCTACGAGCAGTACTTC
TRBJ2-3	-	-	TRBV5-6	CASSLTGSTDTQYF	TGTGCCAGCAGCTTGACGGGTAGCACAGATACGCAGTATTTT
TRBJ2-7	TRBD2	-	TRBV30	CAWRSQNPPGLAGTNSYEQYF	TGTGCCTGGAGGTCGCAAAACCCCCCGGGACTAGCGGGCACAAACTCCTACGAGCAGTACTTC
TRBJ2-7	TRBD1	-	TRBV11-2	CASSFEPGQGYEQYF	TGTGCCAGCAGCTTCGAACCGGGACAGGGCTACGAGCAGTACTTC
TRBJ2-7	-	-	TRBV6-1	CASSEAGGQRYYEQYF	TGTGCCAGCAGTGAAGCGGGGGGACAGCGGTACTACGAGCAGTACTTC
TRBJ2-3	-	-	TRBV28	CASSFLQNTDTQYF	TGTGCCAGCAGTTTCTTACAGAACACAGATACGCAGTATTTT
TRBJ2-1	TRBD2	-	TRBV11-2	CASSALPRAGGAEQFF	TGTGCCAGCAGCGCCCTCCCTAGAGCGGGAGGAGCTGAGCAGTTCTTC
TRBJ1-1	-	-	TRBV10-3	CAISEMGLDSFGQAFF	TGTGCCATCAGTGAGATGGGACTAGACAGCTTCGGACAAGCTTTCTTT
TRBJ2-7	-	once	TRBV5-1	CASSSSPGGEQYF	TGCGCCAGCAGTTCCTCCCCCGGAGGCGAGCAGTACTTC
TRBJ2-3	-	once	TRBV30	CAWSEAPSTDTQYF	TGTGCCTGGAGCGAGGCCCCTAGCACAGATACGCAGTATTTT
TRBJ2-5	TRBD2	-	TRBV9	CASSATGREVLETQYF	TGTGCCAGCAGTGCTACAGGGCGGGAGGTCCTAGAGACCCAGTACTTC
TRBJ2-5	-	-	TRBV28	CASSQNPQETQYF	TGTGCCAGCAGTCAGAATCCGCAAGAGACCCAGTACTTC
TRBJ1-4	TRBD1	-	TRBV5-1	CASSLDPGGPLNEKLFF	TGCGCCAGCAGCTTGGATCCAGGGGGCCCCTTGAATGAAAAACTGTTTTTT
TRBJ2-7	-	once	TRBV6-5	CASSQQGAGVEQYF	TGTGCCAGCAGCCAGCAGGGGGCGGGAGTCGAGCAGTACTTC